This TCR beta chain appears in the sequencing data of a study of Ad26.COV2.S vaccination and SARS-CoV-2 variants. Here immunoSEQ multiplex PCR was the method, and the copy in TCRdb shows in-frame clones only, minus some. The data contain 120,000 to 150,000 clones, roughly 85% of them seen just once; the ten biggest clones take up around 5%. The count of this clone is one. Its matching antigen is unknown. V was trimmed by 7 bases and J by 0 bases, leaving 12 bases between them. Germline loops: CDR1 SQVTM, CDR2 ANQGSEA. This CDR3 is built from 13 residues. Study outcomes and limitations: Vaccine recipients and placebo recipients showed similar non-spike TCR breadth. Placebo recipients trailed vaccine recipients in spike-specific TCR breadth. After vaccination, reports described spike-specific CD8+ and CD4+ T cell responses as showing substantial breadth. There was a possibility that the TCR breadth and depth analyses underestimated total T cell responses.

The sequences come from peripheral blood, collected after recovery from COVID-19. The TCR comes from a human donor who had recovered from COVID-19. The chain employs TRBV29-1 and TRBJ1-2; D is ambiguous. CDR3 coding DNA: TGCAGCGAAGTAGGAATCTCTAACTATGGCTACACCTTC. Protein: CSEVGISNYGYTF.